Listed below are T cell receptor beta chains from one sample, sequenced in a study of blood T cell repertoires in COVID-19. Clones were sequenced by immunoSEQ multiplex PCR, and TCRdb holds only the in-frame ones, with some missing. The sample lists under 500,000 clones; 87% were seen once. The material sequenced was PBMCs or T cells enriched from blood (not recorded which). These receptors all stem from a woman under 30 with acute COVID-19. CDR3s include the opening cysteine and the closing phenylalanine or tryptophan. The D gene is left open where the match is weak. Clone sizes are given selectively: once, few, many, or a class where the clone is expanded.

V gene	clone size	J gene	D gene	CDR3 protein	CDR3 DNA
TRBV20-1	NA	TRBJ1-2	NA	CSARWGDGYTF	TGCAGTGCTAGGTGGGGGGATGGCTACACCTTC
TRBV14	once	TRBJ1-3	TRBD1	CASSQGTGAAGNTIYF	TGTGCCAGCAGCCAAGGCACAGGGGCCGCTGGAAACACCATATATTTT
TRBV19	NA	TRBJ2-4	TRBD1	CASSKLGQGKNIQYF	TGTGCCAGTAGCAAACTCGGACAGGGAAAAAACATTCAGTACTTC
TRBV29-1	once	TRBJ2-5	NA	CSVRMTVKETQYF	TGCAGCGTTAGGATGACAGTCAAAGAGACCCAGTACTTC
TRBV6-2/TRBV6-3	once	TRBJ2-7	TRBD1	CASSYETGHSYEQYF	TGTGCCAGCAGTTATGAGACAGGGCACTCCTACGAGCAGTACTTC
TRBV18	NA	TRBJ1-3	TRBD1	CASSQGTAGNTIYF	TGTGCCAGCTCGCAAGGGACAGCTGGAAACACCATATATTTT
TRBV5-4	NA	TRBJ2-1	NA	CASSSDSYNEQFF	TGTGCCAGCAGTTCGGACAGTTACAATGAGCAGTTCTTC
TRBV7-9	NA	TRBJ1-4	TRBD1	CASSPGQGNEKLFF	TGTGCCAGCAGCCCGGGACAGGGTAATGAAAAACTGTTTTTT
TRBV5-4	once	TRBJ2-1	NA	CASSLRIQTGNNEQFF	TGTGCCAGCAGCTTACGTATCCAGACAGGTAATAATGAGCAGTTCTTC
TRBV28	NA	TRBJ1-5	TRBD1	CARSTGYQPQHF	TGTGCCAGGTCGACAGGGTATCAGCCCCAGCATTTT
TRBV7-8	once	TRBJ1-2	NA	CASSRTGLYGYTF	TGTGCCAGCAGCCGAACAGGTCTTTATGGCTACACCTTC
TRBV18	NA	TRBJ2-7	NA	CASSPSHTYEQYF	TGTGCCAGCTCACCTTCACACACCTACGAGCAGTACTTC
TRBV4-1	once	TRBJ1-6	NA	CASSQAGSAFGSPLHF	TGCGCCAGCAGCCAAGCGGGATCCGCCTTCGGTTCACCCCTCCACTTT
TRBV28	NA	TRBJ2-2	NA	CASSSAGMNTGELFF	TGTGCCAGCAGTTCTGCGGGGATGAACACCGGGGAGCTGTTTTTT
TRBV29-1	NA	TRBJ2-1	NA	CSAPTASGDEQFF	TGCAGCGCACCCACGGCTAGTGGCGATGAGCAGTTCTTC
TRBV7-9	NA	TRBJ1-2	NA	CASSYPGFYGYTF	TGTGCCAGCAGCTACCCAGGGTTCTATGGCTACACCTTC
TRBV5-6	NA	TRBJ2-5	TRBD2	CASSIALAGGPETQYF	TGTGCCAGCAGCATCGCACTAGCGGGGGGGCCAGAGACCCAGTACTTC
TRBV11-3	NA	TRBJ2-1	TRBD2	CASSLGGVWREGRNEQFF	TGTGCCAGCAGCTTAGGGGGTGTTTGGCGGGAGGGGAGGAATGAGCAGTTCTTC
TRBV6-2/TRBV6-3	NA	TRBJ1-6	TRBD1	CASSSGTGPSPLHF	TGTGCCAGCAGTTCCGGGACAGGACCTTCACCCCTCCACTTT
TRBV3-1/TRBV3-2	NA	TRBJ1-2	TRBD1	CASSQAGTAYGYTF	TGTGCCAGCAGCCAAGCCGGGACAGCCTATGGCTACACCTTC
TRBV18	NA	TRBJ1-4	NA	CASSLGTTKGEKLFF	TGTGCCAGCTCACTTGGGACAACGAAAGGTGAAAAACTGTTTTTT
TRBV2	once	TRBJ1-5	NA	CASSGGFAQPQHF	TGTGCCAGCAGCGGCGGATTCGCTCAGCCCCAGCATTTT
TRBV28	NA	TRBJ1-2	NA	CASSSRGGGRANYGYTF	TGTGCCAGCAGTTCACGGGGAGGGGGGCGAGCTAACTATGGCTACACCTTC
TRBV5-1	NA	TRBJ2-2	NA	CASLGGTGELFF	TGCGCCAGCTTAGGGGGCACCGGGGAGCTGTTTTTT
TRBV19	NA	TRBJ1-6	NA	CASNPHAYF	TGTGCCAGTAACCCTCATGCGTACTTT
TRBV11-2	NA	TRBJ2-7	TRBD2	CASSFGGRALYYEQYF	TGTGCCAGCAGCTTTGGCGGGAGGGCCTTGTATTACGAGCAGTACTTC
TRBV2	NA	TRBJ1-5	NA	CASRPDINQPQHF	TGTGCCAGCAGACCAGACATCAATCAGCCCCAGCATTTT
TRBV7-3	NA	TRBJ1-6	NA	CASSLDRDSPLHF	TGTGCCAGCAGCTTAGACAGAGATTCACCCCTCCACTTT
TRBV6-5	NA	TRBJ1-6	NA	CASIGRESDSPLHF	TGTGCCAGCATAGGGAGGGAGTCGGATTCACCCCTCCACTTT
TRBV5-4	NA	TRBJ1-2	NA	CASSWAGVNYGYTF	TGTGCCAGCAGCTGGGCAGGGGTGAACTATGGCTACACCTTC
TRBV28	NA	TRBJ1-5	TRBD1	CASRGGQGTQPQHF	TGTGCCAGCAGGGGGGGACAGGGGACTCAGCCCCAGCATTTT
TRBV28	NA	TRBJ2-7	NA	CASSSSYEQYF	TGTGCCAGCAGTTCTTCCTACGAGCAGTACTTC
TRBV9	NA	TRBJ2-3	NA	CASSVGVGVTDTQYF	TGTGCCAGCAGCGTAGGAGTTGGTGTCACAGATACGCAGTATTTT
TRBV7-2	NA	TRBJ2-7	TRBD2	CASSLTSGRTYEQYF	TGTGCCAGCAGCTTAACTAGCGGGAGGACCTACGAGCAGTACTTC
TRBV7-9	NA	TRBJ2-7	NA	CASSLGRGGSYEQYF	TGTGCCAGCAGCTTAGGGAGGGGCGGTTCCTACGAGCAGTACTTC
TRBV5-5	NA	TRBJ1-1	TRBD1	CASSLEQGGAFF	TGTGCCAGCAGCCTTGAACAGGGGGGCGCTTTCTTT
TRBV27	NA	TRBJ2-7	TRBD1	CASSSIPGTGLAHEQYF	TGTGCCAGCAGTTCGATACCCGGGACAGGGTTGGCCCACGAGCAGTACTTC
TRBV6-5	few	TRBJ1-2	NA	CASRYRGSYGYTF	TGTGCCAGCAGGTACAGAGGTTCCTATGGCTACACCTTC
TRBV28	once	TRBJ1-3	NA	CASSSQGTGNTIYF	TGTGCCAGCAGTTCCCAGGGAACTGGAAACACCATATATTTT
TRBV19	few	TRBJ1-2	TRBD1	CASSHRDRGFGYTF	TGTGCCAGTAGTCACCGGGACAGGGGGTTTGGCTACACCTTC
TRBV23-1	few	TRBJ2-1	TRBD2	CASTSVQRESNEQFF	TGCGCCAGCACCAGTGTGCAGCGGGAGTCGAATGAGCAGTTCTTC
TRBV19	NA	TRBJ1-4	NA	CASSIVRRWQGHEKLFF	TGTGCCAGTAGTATTGTACGGCGTTGGCAGGGGCACGAAAAACTGTTTTTT
TRBV9	NA	TRBJ1-6	NA	CASSGVSLHF	TGTGCCAGCAGCGGAGTTTCCCTCCACTTT
TRBV19	NA	TRBJ1-5	TRBD1	CASSIFGQERNQPQHF	TGTGCCAGTAGTATCTTTGGACAGGAACGCAATCAGCCCCAGCATTTT
TRBV7-2	few	TRBJ2-7	NA	CASSLQHRSYEQYF	TGTGCCAGCAGCTTACAGCACAGGTCCTACGAGCAGTACTTC
TRBV3-1/TRBV3-2	NA	TRBJ2-2	NA	CASSQELGLTGELFF	TGTGCCAGCAGCCAAGAGTTGGGCCTCACCGGGGAGCTGTTTTTT
TRBV7-9	NA	TRBJ1-4	TRBD1	CASSLGQGADNEKLFF	TGTGCCAGCAGCTTAGGACAGGGGGCTGATAATGAAAAACTGTTTTTT
TRBV4-1	NA	TRBJ2-1	TRBD2	CASSQARFSGGENEQFF	TGCGCCAGCAGCCAAGCGAGGTTCAGCGGGGGTGAGAATGAGCAGTTCTTC
TRBV3-1/TRBV3-2	NA	TRBJ2-1	NA	CASSQTENEQFF	TGTGCCAGCAGCCAGACAGAAAATGAGCAGTTCTTC
TRBV7-8	once	TRBJ1-2	NA	CASSLEGRYGYTF	TGTGCCAGCAGCTTAGAGGGGAGGTATGGCTACACCTTC
TRBV7-9	NA	TRBJ1-1	NA	CASSGWTTNTEAFF	TGTGCCAGCAGCGGCTGGACAACGAACACTGAAGCTTTCTTT
TRBV18	NA	TRBJ2-3	TRBD1	CASSPPRDRQLEASSTDTQYF	TGTGCCAGCTCACCCCCCCGGGACAGACAACTAGAAGCCTCTAGCACAGATACGCAGTATTTT